This T cell receptor beta chain derives from a study of T cell repertoires in ileal Crohn's disease. Study-wide results and limits: Compared with non-smokers, active smokers at surgery showed more clonal expansions.

The V gene lost 4 bases and the J gene lost 6 bases, with 7 bases spanning the gap. This CDR3 has 12 residues. The germline CDR1 and CDR2 sequences are LNHNV and YYDKDF (reference sequence). Here immunoSEQ multiplex PCR was the method, and the copy in TCRdb shows in-frame clones only, minus some. The sample lists 7,000 to 9,500 clones, 95% to 96% occurring once. With regard to this clone: The antigen is not known.

The sequenced sample was ileal tissue. The receptor was isolated from an adult with Crohn's disease. The V and J genes are TRBV15 and TRBJ2-1, with no clear D. CDR3 protein: CATSIPFNEQFF. CDR3 bases: TGTGCCACCAGCATTCCTTTCAATGAGCAGTTCTTC.